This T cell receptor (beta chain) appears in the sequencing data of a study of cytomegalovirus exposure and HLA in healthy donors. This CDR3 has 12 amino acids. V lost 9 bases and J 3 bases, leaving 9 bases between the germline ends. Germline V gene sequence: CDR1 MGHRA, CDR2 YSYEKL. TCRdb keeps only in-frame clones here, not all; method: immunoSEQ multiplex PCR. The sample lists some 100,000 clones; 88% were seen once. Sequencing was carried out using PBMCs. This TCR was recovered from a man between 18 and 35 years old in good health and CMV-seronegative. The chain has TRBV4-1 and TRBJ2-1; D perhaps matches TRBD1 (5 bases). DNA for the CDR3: TGCGCCAGTGGGGCCGTCTACAATGAGCAGTTCTTC. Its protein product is CASGAVYNEQFF.